The 30 T cell receptor beta chains given below trace back to one sample, sequenced in a study of cytomegalovirus exposure and HLA in healthy donors. PCR primers comprised 60 Vbeta and 13 Jbeta primers. Some clones are missing from TCRdb's copy, which holds only in-frame ones; the method was immunoSEQ multiplex PCR. The sample yields roughly 160,000 clones, approximately 78% seen once. The specimen was PBMCs. The receptors originated from a male donor in good health and CMV-seropositive.

This clone was observed a single time. The chain combines TRBV27 with TRBJ2-5; TRBD1 aligns across 11 bases. V shed 7 bases and J 4 bases; nucleotides not matched to a gene: 11. CDR1 and CDR2 (germline): MNHEY, SMNVEV (reference sequence). This CDR3 contains 16 residues. For the CDR3, the DNA is TGTGCCAGCACCGGACAGGGGGCGATGGGGGGAGAGACCCAGTACTTC. Its translation: CASTGQGAMGGETQYF.

The chain recombines TRBV9 with TRBJ1-1; D gene unclear. Trimming shortened V by 4 bases and J by 4 bases, and 14 bases separated the two germline ends. Germline assignment: CDR1 SGDLS and CDR2 YYNGEE. The CDR3 loop spans 14 amino acids. The CDR3 spells CASSHTGSPTEAFF. The CDR3 region has the DNA TGTGCCAGCAGCCACACGGGATCGCCCACTGAAGCTTTCTTT.

The chain has TRBV18 and TRBJ1-5, with D maybe TRBD1 (5 bases). The germline CDR1 and CDR2 sequences are KGHSH and LQKENI. The CDR3 consists of 14 residues. With 3 bases removed from V and 1 base from J, the gap between germline ends came to 7 bases. CDR3 amino acids: CASSPGRSNQPQHF. The CDR3 DNA reads TGTGCCAGCTCACCGGGGCGAAGCAATCAGCCCCAGCATTTT. The entire variable domain, with the rest obtained from reference TRBV18 and TRBJ1-5, is as follows: NAGVMQNPRHLVRRRGQEARLRCSPMKGHSHVYWYRQLPEEGLKFMVYLQKENIIDESGMPKERFSAEFPKEGPSILRIQQVVRGDSAAYFCASSPGRSNQPQHFGDGTRLSIL.

This clone has only one observation. V gene TRBV9 combines with J gene TRBJ2-4, with 7 bases matching TRBD1. CDR1 and CDR2 (germline): SGDLS, YYNGEE. The V segment lost 4 bases and the J segment 12 bases; nucleotides outside the gene matches: 19. The CDR3 sequence is 16 residues long. CDR3 sequence reads: CASSPGQDLGLGSQYF. CDR3 DNA: TGTGCCAGCAGCCCCGGACAGGACCTCGGTTTGGGCAGTCAGTACTTC.

The CDR3, as DNA: TGTGCCAGCAGCTTGGCAGGGGTTGACGGGGAGCTGTTTTTT. Residues: CASSLAGVDGELFF. The chain is built from TRBV7-9 and TRBJ2-2; possibly TRBD1 for D (6 bases). The germline CDR1 and CDR2 sequences are SEHNR and FQNEAQ (reference sequence). The CDR3 spans 14 residues. V was shortened by 3 bases and J by 7 bases, with 12 bases between the two germline ends.

The V and J genes are TRBV5-6 and TRBJ2-2; D not resolved. This CDR3 comprises 13 residues. Germline V gene sequence: CDR1 SGHDT, CDR2 YYEEEE. The V end lost 4 bases, the J end lost 7 bases, and 11 bases lay between the germline ends. The CDR3 loop reads CASSRWAVGELFF. CDR3 sequence (DNA): TGTGCCAGCAGCAGGTGGGCTGTCGGGGAGCTGTTTTTT.

The chain recombines TRBV5-5 with TRBJ1-1; weak D call: TRBD1 (5 bases). Between the trimmed V and J ends, which lost 2 bases and 5 bases, there was a span of 16 bases. The CDR3 length is 15 residues. CDR1 SGHKS and CDR2 YYEKEE come from the germline V gene (reference sequence). CDR3 DNA: TGTGCCAGCAGCTTTTTCCTCCAGGGAAGTACTGAAGCTTTCTTT. This encodes CASSFFLQGSTEAFF.

This clone was observed once. The rearrangement links TRBV5-1 to TRBJ2-1; 13 nucleotides match TRBD2. Germline V CDR1 and CDR2: SGHRS, YFSETQ. This CDR3 is 15 amino acids long. J gave up 7 bases and V 4 bases, and 5 bases lay outside the gene matches. The CDR3 sequence: CASSLGLAGANEQFF. The DNA of the CDR3 is TGCGCCAGCAGCCTAGGACTAGCGGGAGCTAATGAGCAGTTCTTC.

The gene calls are TRBV29-1 and TRBJ1-2; TRBD1 aligns across 7 bases. V shed 7 bases, J shed 3 bases, and the junction held 8 bases outside the gene matches. CDR1 SQVTM and CDR2 ANQGSEA come from the germline V gene. The CDR3 is 13 residues long. The CDR3 spells CSGGTTGDYGYTF. Written as DNA, the CDR3 is TGCAGCGGGGGAACAACAGGGGACTATGGCTACACCTTC.

The V and J genes are TRBV7-2 and TRBJ2-7; 11 bases are shared with TRBD2. CDR1 is SGHTA and CDR2 is FQGNSA in the germline V gene. V gave up 5 bases and J gave up 4 bases; unmatched junction bases: 7. The CDR3 is 15 residues long. The CDR3 here is CASSPELAGGYEQYF. The CDR3 DNA reads TGTGCCAGCAGCCCCGAGCTAGCGGGAGGTTACGAGCAGTACTTC.

J is TRBJ2-2 and V is TRBV5-8, with D possibly being TRBD1 (6 bases). Germline CDR1 and CDR2: SGHTS and YDEGEE. CDR3 length: 17 amino acids. The V gene lost 0 bases and the J gene lost 4 bases, with 16 bases spanning the gap. CDR3 DNA sequence: TGTGCCAGCAGCTTGGCCCTCGGGACACAAACCACCGGGGAGCTGTTTTTT. Protein: CASSLALGTQTTGELFF. The whole variable domain, filled in from reference TRBV5-8 and TRBJ2-2, reads EAGVTQSPTHLIKTRGQQATLRCSPISGHTSVYWYQQALGLGLQFLLWYDEGEERNRGNFPPRFSGRQFPNYSSELNVNALELEDSALYLCASSLALGTQTTGELFFGEGSRLTVL.

V gene TRBV6-1 combines with J gene TRBJ2-1; 8 bases map to TRBD2. The CDR3 runs 13 residues. V dropped 7 bases and J dropped 9; count of bases not matched to a gene: 8. Germline V gives CDR1 MNHNS, CDR2 SASEGT. The CDR3 nucleotides are TGTGCCAGCACGGTTGGACTAGCCATTGAGCAGTTCTTC. It specifies CASTVGLAIEQFF.

V gene TRBV14 combines with J gene TRBJ2-1; perhaps TRBD2 as D (6 bases). The CDR3 has 15 residues. V was clipped by 1 base and J by 12 bases, with 19 bases between them. Germline V gene data show CDR1 as SGHDN and CDR2 as FVKESK. CDR3 in DNA: TGTGCCAGCAGCCAAGTCGGAGGGTCCCCAGAGGGGCAGTTCTTC. Its translation is CASSQVGGSPEGQFF.

V is TRBV5-8 and J is TRBJ1-5, with 7 positions matching TRBD1. This CDR3 contains 14 residues. Germline V gene lookup returns CDR1 SGHTS and CDR2 YDEGEE. Unmatched junction bases numbered 7, after V lost 10 bases and J lost 0 bases. The CDR3 reads CAVGYRGSNQPQHF. In DNA, the CDR3 is TGTGCCGTAGGGTACAGGGGTAGCAATCAGCCCCAGCATTTT.

The chain combines TRBV29-1 with TRBJ2-5; possible D gene TRBD2, 5 bases. Trimming pared 0 bases from V and 4 bases from J, leaving 18 bases between. Germline V gene sequence: CDR1 SQVTM, CDR2 ANQGSEA. The CDR3 totals 16 residues. The DNA of the CDR3 is TGCAGCGTTGAAGATCTGAGGGTCCGGTATGGAGAGACCCAGTACTTC. The encoded protein is CSVEDLRVRYGETQYF.

This chain uses TRBV6-5 with TRBJ1-5; 10 bases match TRBD1. The CDR3 runs 13 residues. Germline lookup yields CDR1 MNHEY and CDR2 SVGAGI. J gave up 7 bases and V 5 bases, and 2 bases lay outside the gene matches. In nucleotides, the CDR3 is TGTGCCAGCAGTAGGACAGGGGGACAGCCCCAGCATTTT. This sequence encodes CASSRTGGQPQHF.

This clone was observed a single time. This chain links TRBV7-8 with TRBJ2-3; the match to TRBD2 covers 8 bases. V lost 2 bases, J lost 6 bases, and 7 bases stayed unmatched. There are 15 residues in the CDR3. CDR1 and CDR2 (germline): SGHVS, FQNEAQ. The CDR3 here is CASSLRVSGTDTQYF. CDR3 DNA: TGTGCCAGCAGCTTACGGGTTAGCGGGACTGATACGCAGTATTTT.

The chain uses TRBV28 and TRBJ1-3; D is unclear. Between the trimmed V and J ends, which lost 5 bases and 0 bases, there was a span of 14 bases. This CDR3 is built from 16 residues. Germline V lookup: CDR1 MDHEN, CDR2 SYDVKM. The CDR3 region is CASSVSDGISGNTIYF. CDR3 nucleotide sequence: TGTGCCAGCAGTGTCTCCGACGGGATCTCTGGAAACACCATATATTTT.

The chain has TRBV10-3 and TRBJ2-2, with 10 bases aligning to TRBD1. With 3 bases clipped from V and 4 bases from J, the junction kept 8 bases outside the gene matches. The CDR3 is 17 residues long. Germline lookup yields CDR1 ENHRY and CDR2 SYGVKD. As DNA, the CDR3 is TGTGCCATCAGTGACCTCCTCCGACAGGGGGCCACCGGGGAGCTGTTTTTT. Its protein is CAISDLLRQGATGELFF.

The chain combines TRBV21-1 with TRBJ1-6; TRBD1, the D gene given by the table, was not confirmed from the DNA. TRBV21-1 is shown as a pseudogene. This CDR3 region has 17 residues. Written as DNA, the CDR3 is TGTGCCAGCAGCAAAGATGGGCAGGGGGAATTGAATTCACCCCTCCACTTT. This gives the protein CASSKDGQGELNSPLHF.

The chain recombines TRBV10-3 with TRBJ2-1, with D possibly being TRBD2 (7 bases). This CDR3 has 14 amino acids. Per germline, CDR1 ENHRY and CDR2 SYGVKD. V shed 10 bases and J shed 5 bases, with 18 bases lying between them. The CDR3 loop is CATTRGGVNNEQFF. The CDR3 DNA reads TGTGCCACGACTAGGGGGGGGGTGAACAATGAGCAGTTCTTC.

The chain combines TRBV7-2 with TRBJ2-3; maybe TRBD1 (6 bases). The CDR3 is 16 residues long. The V and J ends lost 6 bases and 2 bases respectively, with 18 bases between them. CDR1 is SGHTA, CDR2 FQGNSA, per germline. CDR3 region: CASSFLRDIFTDTQYF. For the CDR3, the DNA is TGTGCCAGCAGTTTTCTCCGGGACATATTCACAGATACGCAGTATTTT.

Only a few counts were recorded for this clone. This chain joins TRBV28 and TRBJ2-1; 12 nucleotides match TRBD1. The CDR3 has 14 amino acids. The germline V gene has CDR1 MDHEN and CDR2 SYDVKM. The ends lost 7 bases at V and 8 bases at J; junction bases unmatched: 6. CDR3 nucleotide sequence: TGTGCCAGCACCCTGGGACAGGGGGCCGATGAGCAGTTCTTC. It yields the protein CASTLGQGADEQFF. The full variable domain, in which reference TRBV28 and TRBJ2-1 provide the parts outside the CDR3, is DVKVTQSSRYLVKRTGEKVFLECVQDMDHENMFWYRQDPGLGLRLIYFSYDVKMKEKGDIPEGYSVSREKKERFSLILESASTNQTSMYLCASTLGQGADEQFFGPGTRLTVL.

This clone was seen a handful of times. The J gene is TRBJ2-7, the V gene TRBV27, with 12 bases identical to TRBD2. The CDR3 is made up of 15 amino acids. Germline lookup yields CDR1 MNHEY and CDR2 SMNVEV (reference sequence). V gave up 4 bases and J gave up 3 bases; unmatched junction bases: 4. The CDR3, as DNA: TGTGCCAGCAGTTCAGGACTAGCGGGACTCTACGAGCAGTACTTC. Translation gives CASSSGLAGLYEQYF.

The J gene is TRBJ2-4, the V gene TRBV7-6, with D possibly being TRBD2 (6 bases). Germline V gives CDR1 SGHVS, CDR2 FNYEAQ. The CDR3 consists of 14 residues. V was pared by 5 bases and J by 8 bases, with 16 bases between. The CDR3 DNA is TGTGCCAGCAGCCCGCGGGACTTGGGGGACATTCAGTACTTC. Translated: CASSPRDLGDIQYF.

This clone was observed a single time. V is TRBV10-3 and J is TRBJ1-2; D is possibly TRBD1 (5 bases). This CDR3 has 15 residues. CDR1 and CDR2 from the germline V gene are ENHRY and SYGVKD. V lost 6 bases and J lost 5, with 19 bases in between. The CDR3, as DNA: TGTGCCATCAGCGCCGTCGTGACAGCACTTTATGGCTACACCTTC. Translating it yields CAISAVVTALYGYTF.

With regard to this clone: Other nucleotide sequences in the sample specify the same CDR3. This rearrangement joins TRBV2 to TRBJ2-3; 12 bases align to TRBD2. Trimming removed 4 bases from V and 3 bases from J; junction bases left unmatched: 5. CDR3 length: 16 residues. Germline-derived CDR1 and CDR2 are SNHLY and FYNNEI. As DNA, the CDR3 is TGTGCCAGCAGTGGAGGACTAGCGGGGCTTACAGATACGCAGTATTTT. Translating gives CASSGGLAGLTDTQYF.

The J gene is TRBJ2-7, the V gene TRBV7-9; 7 bases match TRBD1. The CDR3 is 15 residues long. Germline V CDR1 and CDR2: SEHNR, FQNEAQ (reference sequence). The trim removed 5 bases at V and 4 bases at J, leaving 11 bases unmatched. The CDR3 DNA follows: TGTGCCAGCAGCGTGTTAGGACAGGCCCAATACGAGCAGTACTTC. Translating it yields CASSVLGQAQYEQYF.

In its sample, this clone was seen once. The rearrangement links TRBV9 to TRBJ2-3, with unresolved D. V was pared by 3 bases and J by 1 base, with 6 bases between. Germline V CDR1 and CDR2: SGDLS, YYNGEE. The CDR3 is 13 residues long. In nucleotides, the CDR3 is TGTGCCAGCAGCGCTCAGGGCACAGATACGCAGTATTTT. This translates into CASSAQGTDTQYF.

This clone was detected a few times. The J gene is TRBJ2-5, the V gene TRBV28; TRBD1 is a possible D gene (5 bases). Germline assignment: CDR1 MDHEN and CDR2 SYDVKM. V gave up 4 bases and J gave up 0 bases, with 15 bases separating them. This CDR3 is 16 amino acids long. CDR3 nucleotide sequence: TGTGCCAGCAGTTGGAGACAGAGTGGGTACCAAGAGACCCAGTACTTC. It is translated as CASSWRQSGYQETQYF.